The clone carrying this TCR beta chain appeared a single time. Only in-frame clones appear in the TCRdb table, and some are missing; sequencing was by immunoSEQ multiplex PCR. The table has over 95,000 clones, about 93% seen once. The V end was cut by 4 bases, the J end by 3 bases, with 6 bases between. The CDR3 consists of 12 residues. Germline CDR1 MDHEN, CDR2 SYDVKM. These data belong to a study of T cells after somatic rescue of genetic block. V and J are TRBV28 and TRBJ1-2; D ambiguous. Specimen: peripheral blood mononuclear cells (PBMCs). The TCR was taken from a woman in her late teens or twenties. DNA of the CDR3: TGTGCCAGCAGTTGGCCCGACTATGGCTACACCTTC. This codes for CASSWPDYGYTF.